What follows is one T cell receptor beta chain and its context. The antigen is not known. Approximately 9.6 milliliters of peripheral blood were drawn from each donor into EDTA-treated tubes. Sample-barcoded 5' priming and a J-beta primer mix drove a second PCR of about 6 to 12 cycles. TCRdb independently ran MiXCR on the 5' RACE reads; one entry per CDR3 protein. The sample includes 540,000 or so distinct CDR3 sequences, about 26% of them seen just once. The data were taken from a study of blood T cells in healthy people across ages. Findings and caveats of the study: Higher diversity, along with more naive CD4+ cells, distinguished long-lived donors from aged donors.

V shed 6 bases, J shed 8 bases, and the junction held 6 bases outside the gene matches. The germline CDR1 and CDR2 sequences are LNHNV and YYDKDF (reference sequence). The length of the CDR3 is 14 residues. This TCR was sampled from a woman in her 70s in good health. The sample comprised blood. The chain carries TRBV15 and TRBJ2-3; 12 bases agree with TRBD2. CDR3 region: CATRVTSGGGTQYF. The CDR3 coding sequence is TGTGCCACCAGGGTGACTAGCGGGGGAGGTACGCAGTATTTT.